This T cell receptor beta chain emerged from a study of T cell responses to AZD1222 COVID-19 vaccine. Study-level findings and limits: Repertoires were obtained only post-peak T cell response. Clonal diversity was possibly underestimated; the donors were predominantly white British and more often female. Spike was spanned by vaccine-associated CD4 TCRs, with dominance at 160-218 and 743-854. Among those given AZD1222, only 6 or 7 were seropositive at baseline.

Germline CDR1 LGHDT, CDR2 YNNKEL (reference sequence). CDR3 length: 14 residues. Trimming cost V 0 bases and J 9 bases, with 12 bases left between them. Sequencing was performed with immunoSEQ multiplex PCR; in TCRdb, only in-frame clones are kept and a portion is missing. This table has approximately 94,000 clones, 87% appearing once. The table lists this clone with a count of one. Its antigen is as yet unknown. Source: peripheral blood, taken on day 0 of AZD1222 vaccination. This sequence was found in an adult in good health. The V and J genes are TRBV3-1 (or the pseudogene TRBV3-2) and TRBJ1-3; D is unresolved. In DNA, the CDR3 is TGTGCCAGCAGCCAAGATTACGCGCGCTCCACCATATATTTT. Encoded protein: CASSQDYARSTIYF.